This T cell receptor (beta chain) stems from a study of spatial heterogeneity in lung cancer. Indicated time point: sample taken at primary tumor resection. Sequencing of whole RNA from tumor, nontumor lung or frozen PBMC involved no sorting. Donors were around 70 untreated early-stage non-small cell lung cancer patients. This clonotype was observed many times. V lost 2 bases, J lost 7 bases, and 18 bases lay in between. This CDR3 region has 14 residues. The germline CDR1 and CDR2 sequences are GTSNPN and SVGIG (reference sequence). One entry per CDR3 protein, called by TCRdb with MiXCR from the 5' RACE reads. The sample yields about 41,000 distinct CDR3 sequences, 12% seen once.

This rearrangement joins TRBV30 to TRBJ2-7; the D gene is possibly TRBD2 (6 bases). The sequencing here drew on PBMCs, taken at surgery. This receptor was taken from a female donor with early-stage non-small cell lung cancer. The CDR3 sequence is CAWSYGGFRREQYF. The CDR3 region has the DNA TGTGCCTGGAGTTATGGGGGGTTTAGGCGGGAGCAGTACTTC.